This T cell receptor beta chain derives from a study of T cell responses to AZD1222 COVID-19 vaccine. Across the study: Second-dose intervals near 4 or 12 weeks were combined.

For this clone: Its antigen is unidentified.

The CDR3 is made up of 15 amino acids. CDR1 is SGHVS and CDR2 is FNYEAQ in the germline V gene. V was shortened by 1 base and J by 3 bases, with 12 bases between the two germline ends. Produced via immunoSEQ multiplex PCR; TCRdb's table is partial and in-frame only. The sample lists about 150,000 clones; roughly nine tenths were seen once. Study outcomes and limitations: Spike-specific TCR repertoires showed rising breadth and depth after two AZD1222 doses. A reported finding is that nearly half of spike-specific TCRs target unmutated variant regions. Females made up more of the donors, who were largely white British, and clonal diversity may have come out too low.

The chain carries TRBV7-6 and TRBJ1-2; D perhaps matches TRBD1 (5 bases). The specimen comprised peripheral blood, sampled on day 0 of AZD1222 vaccination. The clonotype originates from an adult in good health. CDR3 coding DNA: TGTGCCAGCAGCTTAGGGGGCAGGGACTACTATGGCTACACCTTC. It translates to CASSLGGRDYYGYTF.